A single sample gave rise to the 20 T cell receptor beta chains below, sequenced in a study of T cells expressing NK-cell markers. One entry per CDR3 protein, without DNA, is what TCRdb gives after re-calling the 5' RACE reads. The table for this sample gives about 150,000 distinct CDR3 sequences. The sequencing sample was made of blood T cells: a sorted CD56 or NKG2C T cell subset, CD4+ or CD8+ T cells, or bulk PBMC T cells (not recorded which). Source of these receptors: a woman aged 45-65 years in good health.

The rearrangement uses TRBV29-1 and TRBJ1-2; no DNA is available, so the TRBD1 call from TCRdb remains unchecked. Germline-derived CDR1 and CDR2 are SQVTM and ANQGSEA. The CDR3 is 13 residues long. The CDR3 loop is CSVTGGLDYGYTF.

The chain uses TRBV7-8 and TRBJ2-4; TCRdb's D gene call, TRBD1, goes unchecked for lack of DNA. CDR3 length: 17 residues. CDR1 SGHVS and CDR2 FQNEAQ come from the germline V gene. The CDR3 protein is CASSSNDRALAKNIQYF.

The V call is TRBV12-3 or TRBV12-4, the J call TRBJ2-7. The CDR3 covers 13 residues. CDR3 loop: CASSGEQSYEQYF.

By frequency, this clonotype registers medium-sized. The V and J genes are TRBV20-1 and TRBJ2-7. The CDR3 length is 15 residues. From germline, CDR1 is DFQATT and CDR2 SNEGSKA (reference sequence). CDR3 in amino acids: CSARDFQREHYEQYF.

This rearrangement joins TRBV27 to TRBJ2-7; the D call from TCRdb, TRBD2, cannot be confirmed without DNA. Germline CDR1 MNHEY, CDR2 SMNVEV (reference sequence). The CDR3 extends over 16 amino acids. Here the CDR3 reads CASRLTLAPYTYEQYF.

The chain is built from TRBV2 and TRBJ2-5; the TRBD1 assignment by TCRdb is unverifiable without DNA. Germline V gene data show CDR1 as SNHLY and CDR2 as FYNNEI. The CDR3 is 13 amino acids. This CDR3 reads CASSGAGDETQYF.

The CDR3 reads CASSPSLGRFIYGYTF. The chain employs TRBV5-8 and TRBJ1-2; no DNA is available, so the TRBD1 call from TCRdb remains unchecked. CDR1 is SGHTS, CDR2 YDEGEE, per germline. The CDR3 totals 16 residues.

The CDR3: CATSDRGQDTQYF. V is TRBV24-1 and J is TRBJ2-3. The CDR3 covers 13 residues. The germline gives CDR1 KGHDR, CDR2 SFDVKD.

The CDR3 protein is CASSVVDGAYNEQFF. V and J are TRBV9 and TRBJ2-1. The CDR3 extends over 15 amino acids. Germline-derived CDR1 and CDR2 are SGDLS and YYNGEE.

The chain links TRBV5-1 to TRBJ2-1; TCRdb lists TRBD1, though no DNA is available to test this call. Germline V gene data show CDR1 as SGHRS and CDR2 as YFSETQ. CDR3 length equals 14 residues. This CDR3 reads CASSRGSGDNEQFF.

This sequence joins TRBV12-3 or TRBV12-4 and TRBJ2-7; the D gene TCRdb calls, TRBD1, cannot be checked with no DNA. This CDR3 is 14 amino acids long. CDR3 residues: CASSYRDRNYEQYF.

The chain employs TRBV24-1 and TRBJ2-3; TCRdb picks TRBD1, but there is no DNA to check that call. There are 15 residues in the CDR3. Per the germline V gene, CDR1 is KGHDR and CDR2 is SFDVKD. CDR3 in amino acids: CATSPYGNDRDTQYF.

J is TRBJ2-2 and V is TRBV30; TCRdb's assignment of TRBD1 cannot be checked, as there is no DNA. There are 13 residues in the CDR3. The germline CDR1 and CDR2 sequences are GTSNPN and SVGIG (reference sequence). The CDR3: CARGHRDTGELFF.

The rearrangement uses TRBV4-2 and TRBJ2-3; TCRdb's D call, TRBD2, is unchecked because there is no DNA. This CDR3 contains 20 residues. Germline CDR1 LGHNA, CDR2 YNFKEQ. CDR3 residues: CASSLRPGLAGGPSTDTQYF.

The chain carries TRBV4-2 and TRBJ2-3; checking the TCRdb D call of TRBD2 is not possible without DNA. This CDR3 contains 18 residues. Germline assignment: CDR1 LGHNA and CDR2 YNFKEQ. The CDR3 reads CASSQAVLMRGDTDTQYF.

The V gene is TRBV7-8, the J gene TRBJ2-1; the D gene TCRdb calls, TRBD1, cannot be checked with no DNA. There are 17 residues in the CDR3. The germline V gene encodes CDR1 SGHVS and CDR2 FQNEAQ. The chain's CDR3 is CASSLGLSGSRNNEQFF.

The chain has TRBV15 and TRBJ2-7; TCRdb gives TRBD2 as the D gene, but with no DNA this cannot be confirmed. The CDR3 sequence is 13 residues long. From germline, CDR1 is LNHNV and CDR2 YYDKDF (reference sequence). Here the CDR3 reads CATSDRAPSEQYF.

The chain has TRBV12-3 or TRBV12-4 and TRBJ2-3; TCRdb names TRBD2, which stays unverified in the absence of DNA. The CDR3 totals 13 residues. The CDR3 sequence: CASSSRGKDTQYF.

The chain couples TRBV29-1 to TRBJ2-3; the D gene TCRdb calls, TRBD2, cannot be checked with no DNA. This CDR3 comprises 15 residues. The V gene's germline CDR1 is SQVTM and CDR2 ANQGSEA. CDR3 protein: CSVEEARDFTDTQYF.

The V gene is TRBV14, the J gene TRBJ2-3; TCRdb lists TRBD2, though no DNA is available to test this call. The CDR3 is made up of 17 amino acids. CDR1 is SGHDN and CDR2 is FVKESK in the germline V gene. This chain's CDR3 is CASSQEELVMSTDTQYF.